Each of the 23 T cell receptor beta chains below was sequenced from the same sample in a study of cytomegalovirus exposure and HLA in healthy donors. Primers for the PCR totalled 60 Vbeta and 13 Jbeta. Sequencing was performed with immunoSEQ multiplex PCR; in TCRdb, only in-frame clones are kept and a portion is missing. The table has 100,000 to 150,000 clones, approximately 8.9% seen once; the top ten hold 5.5% to 8%. The sequencing input was PBMCs. These TCRs come from a middle-aged woman in good health and CMV-seropositive.

In this sample, this clone turned up a few times. The chain carries TRBV2 and TRBJ2-2; D gene ambiguous. CDR1 and CDR2 (germline): SNHLY, FYNNEI. This CDR3 comprises 12 residues. V gave up 8 bases and J gave up 6 bases, with 10 bases separating them. CDR3 in amino acids: CASVRVPGELFF. CDR3 DNA sequence: TGTGCCAGCGTACGGGTCCCCGGGGAGCTGTTTTTT. Full variable domain (rest looked up from reference TRBV2 and TRBJ2-2): EPEVTQTPSHQVTQMGQEVILRCVPISNHLYFYWYRQILGQKVEFLVSFYNNEISEKSEIFDDQFSVERPDGSNFTLKIRSTKLEDSAMYFCASVRVPGELFFGEGSRLTVL.

V and J are TRBV5-4 and TRBJ1-1; TRBD1 aligns across 9 bases. CDR1 and CDR2 from the germline V gene are SGHNT and YYREEE (reference sequence). The CDR3 length is 14 residues. Trimming cost V 4 bases and J 6 bases; bases outside gene matches: 7. DNA of the CDR3: TGTGCCAGCAGCCGCGGGACAGGGATGGCTGAAGCTTTCTTT. Translation: CASSRGTGMAEAFF.

This clone was seen ten or more times. The chain has TRBV13 and TRBJ2-1; D is possibly TRBD1 (5 bases). CDR1 is PRHDT and CDR2 is FYEKMQ in the germline V gene (reference sequence). This CDR3 comprises 15 residues. The germline V and J ends were trimmed by 4 bases and 4 bases, with 14 bases remaining between them. Here the CDR3 reads CASSSTDPLYNEQFF. The DNA for the CDR3 is TGTGCCAGCAGCTCGACAGACCCTCTATACAATGAGCAGTTCTTC.

This clone was found a few times. This rearrangement joins TRBV2 to TRBJ2-1; 15 bases are shared with TRBD2. Unmatched junction bases numbered 3, after V lost 6 bases and J lost 3 bases. Germline loops: CDR1 SNHLY, CDR2 FYNNEI. The CDR3 covers 16 residues. CDR3 bases: TGTGCCAGCAGGGGACTAGCGGGGGGCCGCTACAATGAGCAGTTCTTC. This translates into CASRGLAGGRYNEQFF.

The table lists this clone with a few counts. The chain recombines TRBV4-1 with TRBJ2-1; 9 bases are shared with TRBD1. V lost 0 bases, J lost 2 bases, and 5 bases stayed unmatched. The CDR3 extends over 17 amino acids. The germline V gene has CDR1 MGHRA and CDR2 YSYEKL. The DNA for the CDR3 is TGCGCCAGCAGCCAAGACCGGGACAGGGTCCCCTACAATGAGCAGTTCTTC. Protein product: CASSQDRDRVPYNEQFF.

In its sample, this clone was seen a few times. The chain joins TRBV9 to TRBJ1-2; 7 positions match TRBD1. J gave up 5 bases and V 4 bases, and 5 bases lay outside the gene matches. There are 13 residues in the CDR3. CDR1 and CDR2 (germline): SGDLS, YYNGEE. The CDR3 coding sequence is TGTGCCAGCAGCCAGGGACAGACTTATGGCTACACCTTC. Translation: CASSQGQTYGYTF.

This chain's CDR3 is CAISEREPLAESYNEQFF. The CDR3 DNA reads as TGTGCCATCAGTGAGCGCGAGCCCCTAGCAGAGAGCTACAATGAGCAGTTCTTC. J is TRBJ2-1 and V is TRBV10-3, with D maybe TRBD2 (5 bases). Trimming stripped 2 bases from V and 3 bases from J, with 20 bases between. The CDR3 has 18 residues. Germline values: CDR1 ENHRY, CDR2 SYGVKD.

The sample holds a few counts of this clone. The chain has TRBV19 and TRBJ1-1; D uncertain. Germline V gene sequence: CDR1 LNHDA, CDR2 SQIVND (reference sequence). Trimming took off 5 bases at V and 1 base at J, with 11 bases between the two ends. There are 14 residues in the CDR3. The CDR3, as DNA: TGTGCCAGTAGTTCTACTTCGGGGAACACTGAAGCTTTCTTT. Translated: CASSSTSGNTEAFF.

This sequence joins TRBV4-1 and TRBJ2-1; D possibly corresponds to TRBD1 (6 bases). This CDR3 comprises 15 residues. V shed 0 bases and J shed 6 bases, with 12 bases lying between them. CDR1 and CDR2 (germline): MGHRA, YSYEKL. Here the CDR3 reads CASSQDAGVGNEQFF. CDR3 coding DNA: TGCGCCAGCAGCCAAGATGCAGGGGTAGGCAATGAGCAGTTCTTC.

With respect to this clone: Additional DNA sequences in this sample encode the identical CDR3. This chain joins TRBV5-4 and TRBJ1-1; TRBD1 might be the D (5 bases). Germline CDR1 is SGHNT and CDR2 is YYREEE (reference sequence). Trimming removed 0 bases from V and 2 bases from J, with 11 bases in between. The CDR3 totals 15 residues. CDR3 DNA sequence: TGTGCCAGCAGCTTGGAGCAGGGAAGAAACACTGAAGCTTTCTTT. Translating it yields CASSLEQGRNTEAFF. The complete variable domain, with remaining parts taken from reference TRBV5-4 and TRBJ1-1, reads ETGVTQSPTHLIKTRGQQVTLRCSSQSGHNTVSWYQQALGQGPQFIFQYYREEENGRGNFPPRFSGLQFPNYSSELNVNALELDDSALYLCASSLEQGRNTEAFFGQGTRLTVV.

This clone was found a few times. The chain carries TRBV7-9 and TRBJ1-6; TRBD1 is a possible D gene (6 bases). CDR1 and CDR2 from the germline V gene are SEHNR and FQNEAQ (reference sequence). The ends were cut back, 1 base at V and 10 bases at J, with 8 bases in the middle. The length of the CDR3 is 13 residues. The CDR3 region is CASSLGQGSPLHF. The DNA of the CDR3 is TGTGCCAGCAGCTTAGGTCAGGGGTCACCCCTCCACTTT. The whole variable domain, remainder taken from reference TRBV7-9 and TRBJ1-6, is DTGVSQNPRHKITKRGQNVTFRCDPISEHNRLYWYRQTLGQGPEFLTYFQNEAQLEKSRLLSDRFSAERPKGSFSTLEIQRTEQGDSAMYLCASSLGQGSPLHFGNGTRLTVT.

This chain uses TRBV29-1 with TRBJ2-3; 9 positions match TRBD2. V was pared by 3 bases and J by 2 bases, with 9 bases of the junction left unmatched. The CDR3 covers 16 residues. Germline assignment: CDR1 SQVTM and CDR2 ANQGSEA. CDR3 sequence reads: CSVEASGAPHTDTQYF. Written as DNA, the CDR3 is TGCAGCGTTGAGGCTAGCGGGGCTCCCCACACAGATACGCAGTATTTT.

This clone occurred a few times. The V gene is TRBV21-1, the J gene TRBJ2-7; the DNA was not used to check the table's D call, TRBD1. TRBV21-1 is deemed a pseudogene. The length of the CDR3 is 13 residues. The CDR3 DNA sequence: TGTGCCAGCAGCAAAGAATCAGGGACAGAGCAGTACTTC. This gives the protein CASSKESGTEQYF.

This clone was found a few times. The chain uses TRBV6-5 and TRBJ1-4; D is ambiguous. Trimming took 6 bases from V and 10 from J, leaving 12 bases between them. This CDR3 is 12 amino acids long. Per germline, CDR1 MNHEY and CDR2 SVGAGI. The CDR3 region has the DNA TGTGCCAGCAGCCTAGACCGTCGAAAACTGTTTTTT. Its protein is CASSLDRRKLFF.

This clone showed up just a few times. The chain recombines TRBV6-5 with TRBJ1-2, with TRBD1 as a possible D gene (5 bases). The CDR3 covers 15 residues. From germline, CDR1 is MNHEY and CDR2 SVGAGI. V was cut by 7 bases and J by 8 bases, with 23 bases left in between. CDR3 nucleotides: TGTGCCAGCACTTCCTCGGGCAGGGATGGGCGCGGCTACACCTTC. It is translated as CASTSSGRDGRGYTF.

This clone was counted between two and nine times. The V gene is TRBV7-2, the J gene TRBJ2-2, with TRBD1 matching over 7 bases. The germline CDR1 and CDR2 sequences are SGHTA and FQGNSA. Trimming took 5 bases from V and 4 from J; bases not matched to a gene: 7. The CDR3 runs to 15 residues. The DNA for the CDR3 is TGTGCCAGCAGCCCCGTCAGGGGGAGCACCGGGGAGCTGTTTTTT. Its translation is CASSPVRGSTGELFF.

This clone was counted a few times. The chain carries TRBV7-9 and TRBJ1-1; D is unresolved. Germline loops: CDR1 SEHNR, CDR2 FQNEAQ (reference sequence). The CDR3 has 12 amino acids. With 5 bases removed from V and 7 bases from J, the gap between germline ends came to 11 bases. The CDR3 coding sequence is TGTGCCAGCAGCCTCCGGGATCTTGAAGCTTTCTTT. Translating gives CASSLRDLEAFF.

The chain employs TRBV2 and TRBJ2-3; weak D call: TRBD2 (5 bases). The V gene lost 1 base and the J gene lost 4 bases, with 12 bases spanning the gap. The CDR3 sequence is 15 residues long. Germline V gives CDR1 SNHLY, CDR2 FYNNEI. The CDR3 DNA follows: TGTGCCAGCAGTGAAGAGTCTATCGGGGCAGATACGCAGTATTTT. Translated: CASSEESIGADTQYF.

This CDR3 is CASGNQGTGELFF. DNA for the CDR3: TGTGCCAGCGGGAACCAGGGAACCGGGGAGCTGTTTTTT. The V call is TRBV2, the J call TRBJ2-2; maybe TRBD1 (5 bases). V dropped 8 bases and J dropped 5 bases, with 12 bases sitting between them. Germline CDR1 and CDR2: SNHLY and FYNNEI. The CDR3 loop spans 13 amino acids.

In its sample, this clone was seen a few times. The chain couples TRBV5-1 to TRBJ2-5, with unresolved D. The V gene lost 0 bases and the J gene lost 4 bases, with 13 bases spanning the gap. There are 15 residues in the CDR3. CDR1 and CDR2 (germline): SGHRS, YFSETQ. The CDR3 spells CASSLAVLSRETQYF. In nucleotides, the CDR3 is TGCGCCAGCAGCTTGGCCGTCCTGTCGAGAGAGACCCAGTACTTC.

The chain combines TRBV29-1 with TRBJ1-2; TRBD1 aligns across 9 bases. The J segment lost 7 bases and the V segment lost 6 bases, leaving 6 bases of the junction unmatched. Looked up from germline, CDR1 is SQVTM and CDR2 is ANQGSEA. The CDR3 extends over 12 amino acids. The CDR3 is CSVSTGGRGYTF. The CDR3 nucleotides read TGCAGCGTCTCAACAGGGGGCCGTGGCTACACCTTC. Full variable domain (rest looked up from reference TRBV29-1 and TRBJ1-2): SAVISQKPSRDICQRGTSLTIQCQVDSQVTMMFWYRQQPGQSLTLIATANQGSEATYESGFVIDKFPISRPNLTFSTLTVSNMSPEDSSIYLCSVSTGGRGYTFGSGTRLTVV.

The J gene is TRBJ1-2, the V gene TRBV9; no firm D call. Germline CDR1 reads SGDLS; CDR2 reads YYNGEE. Trimming left V 3 bases short and J 4 bases short, with 10 bases between. The CDR3 sequence is 13 residues long. CDR3 in amino acids: CASSATPFYGYTF. The CDR3 DNA follows: TGTGCCAGCAGCGCCACACCTTTCTATGGCTACACCTTC.

The gene calls are TRBV6-6 and TRBJ1-2; D call uncertain. The CDR3 runs to 13 residues. V shed 7 bases and J shed 4 bases, with 13 bases lying between them. Germline V CDR1 and CDR2: MNHNY, SVGAGI (reference sequence). The CDR3 DNA sequence: TGTGCCAGCACCCCAGTCCGTCCCTATGGCTACACCTTC. Translation gives CASTPVRPYGYTF.